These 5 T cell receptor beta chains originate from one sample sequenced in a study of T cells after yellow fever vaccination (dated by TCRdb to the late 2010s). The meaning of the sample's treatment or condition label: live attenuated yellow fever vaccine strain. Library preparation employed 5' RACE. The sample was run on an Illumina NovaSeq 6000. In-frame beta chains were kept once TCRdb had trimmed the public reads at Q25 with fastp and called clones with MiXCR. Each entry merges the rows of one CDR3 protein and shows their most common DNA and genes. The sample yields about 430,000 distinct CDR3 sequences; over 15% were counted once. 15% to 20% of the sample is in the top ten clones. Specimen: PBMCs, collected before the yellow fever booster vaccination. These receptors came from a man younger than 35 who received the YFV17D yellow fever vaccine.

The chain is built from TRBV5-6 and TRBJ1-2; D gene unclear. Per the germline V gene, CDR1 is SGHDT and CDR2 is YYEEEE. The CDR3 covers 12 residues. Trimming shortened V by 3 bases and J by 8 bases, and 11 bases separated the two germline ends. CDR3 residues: CASSYDTEGYTF. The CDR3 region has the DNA TGTGCCAGCAGCTACGATACGGAAGGCTACACCTTC.

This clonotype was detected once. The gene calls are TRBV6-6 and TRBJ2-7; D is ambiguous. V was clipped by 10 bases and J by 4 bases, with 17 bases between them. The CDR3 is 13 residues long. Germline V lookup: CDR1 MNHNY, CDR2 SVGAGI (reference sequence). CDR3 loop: CATLWAKGYEQYV. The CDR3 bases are TGTGCCACCCTGTGGGCGAAAGGTTACGAGCAGTACGTC.

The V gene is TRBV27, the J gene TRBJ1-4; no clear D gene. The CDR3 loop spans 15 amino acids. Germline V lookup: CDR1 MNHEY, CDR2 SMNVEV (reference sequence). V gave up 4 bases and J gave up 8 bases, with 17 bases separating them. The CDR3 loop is CASSSLGEGEEKLFF. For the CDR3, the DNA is TGTGCCAGCAGTTCCCTCGGAGAGGGAGAGGAAAAACTGTTTTTT.

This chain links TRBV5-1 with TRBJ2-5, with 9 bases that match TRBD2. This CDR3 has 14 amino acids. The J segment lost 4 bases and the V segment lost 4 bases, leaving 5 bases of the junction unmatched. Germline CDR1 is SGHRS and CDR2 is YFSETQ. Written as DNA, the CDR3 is TGCGCCAGCAGCCAGGGACTAGCCATAGAGACCCAGTACTTC. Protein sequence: CASSQGLAIETQYF.

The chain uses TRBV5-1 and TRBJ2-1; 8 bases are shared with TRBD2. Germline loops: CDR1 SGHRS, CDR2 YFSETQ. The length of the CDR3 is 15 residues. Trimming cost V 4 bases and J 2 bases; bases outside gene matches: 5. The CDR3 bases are TGCGCCAGCAGCAATAGCGGGGAGGCCTACAATGAGCAGTTCTTC. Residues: CASSNSGEAYNEQFF.